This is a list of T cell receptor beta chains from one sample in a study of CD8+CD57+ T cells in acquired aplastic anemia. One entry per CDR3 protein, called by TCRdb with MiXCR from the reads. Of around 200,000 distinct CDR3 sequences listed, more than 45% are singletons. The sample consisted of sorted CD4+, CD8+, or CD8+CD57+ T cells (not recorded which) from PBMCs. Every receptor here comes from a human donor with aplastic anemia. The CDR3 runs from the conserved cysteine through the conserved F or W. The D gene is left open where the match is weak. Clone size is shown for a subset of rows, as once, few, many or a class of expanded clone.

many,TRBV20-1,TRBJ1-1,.,CSARSPGKANTEAFF,TGCAGTGCTAGAAGCCCAGGGAAGGCGAACACTGAAGCTTTCTTT
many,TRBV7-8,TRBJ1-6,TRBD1,CASSSSDRGLGSPLHF,TGTGCCAGCAGCTCATCGGACAGGGGGCTTGGTTCACCCCTCCACTTT
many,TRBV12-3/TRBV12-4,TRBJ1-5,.,CATSPLSNQPQHF,TGTGCCACCTCACCCCTTAGCAATCAGCCCCAGCATTTT
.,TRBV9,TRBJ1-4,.,CASSAGGGNEKLFF,TGTGCCAGCAGCGCGGGGGGAGGTAATGAAAAACTGTTTTTT
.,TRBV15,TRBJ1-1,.,CATSRKGMGSTEAFF,TGTGCCACCAGCAGAAAGGGCATGGGGAGCACTGAAGCTTTCTTT
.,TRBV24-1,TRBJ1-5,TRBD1,CATSDPMDRVNQPQHF,TGTGCCACCAGTGACCCTATGGACAGGGTCAATCAGCCCCAGCATTTT
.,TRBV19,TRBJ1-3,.,CASIGAASSGNTIYF,TGTGCCAGTATCGGGGCAGCCAGCTCTGGAAACACCATATATTTT
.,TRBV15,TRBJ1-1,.,CATSTLDSMNTEAFF,TGTGCCACCAGCACCCTTGACAGTATGAACACTGAAGCTTTCTTT
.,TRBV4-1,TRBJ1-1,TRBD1,CASSHFAGQSEAFF,TGCGCCAGCAGCCACTTCGCGGGACAGTCTGAAGCTTTCTTT
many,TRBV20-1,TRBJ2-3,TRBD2,CSARDRASGRNTDTQYF,TGCAGTGCTAGAGATAGGGCTAGCGGGCGCAACACAGATACGCAGTATTTT
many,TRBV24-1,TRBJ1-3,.,CATSDSSLHTGNTIYF,TGTGCCACCAGTGATTCGAGCCTTCACACTGGAAACACCATATATTTT
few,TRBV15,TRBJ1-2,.,CATSRSGRGYGYTF,TGTGCCACCAGCAGATCTGGAAGGGGCTATGGCTACACCTTC
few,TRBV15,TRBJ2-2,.,CATRGVGELFF,TGTGCCACCAGGGGGGTAGGGGAGCTGTTTTTT
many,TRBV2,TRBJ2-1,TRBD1,CASSPGTGGYNEQFF,TGTGCCAGCAGTCCCGGGACAGGGGGTTACAATGAGCAGTTCTTC
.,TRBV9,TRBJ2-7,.,CASSESTDSYEQYF,TGCGCCAGCAGTGAGTCGACGGACAGCTACGAGCAGTACTTC
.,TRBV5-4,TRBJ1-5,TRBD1,CASSFRGAGGSNQPQHF,TGTGCCAGCAGCTTCCGCGGGGCAGGGGGTTCAAATCAGCCCCAGCATTTT
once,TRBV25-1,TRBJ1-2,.,CASRDRDGYTF,TGTGCCAGCAGGGACAGAGATGGCTACACCTTC
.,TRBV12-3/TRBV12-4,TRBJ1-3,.,CASSLAPQVILSGNTIYF,TGTGCCAGCAGTTTAGCCCCCCAGGTTATTCTCTCTGGAAACACCATATATTTT
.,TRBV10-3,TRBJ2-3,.,CAISGGQPTDTQYF,TGTGCCATCAGTGGAGGGCAACCCACAGATACGCAGTATTTT
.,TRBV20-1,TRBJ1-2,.,CSAPRDLGGYTF,TGCAGTGCTCCCAGGGACTTGGGAGGCTACACCTTC
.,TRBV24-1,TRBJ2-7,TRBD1,CATSDPGQDGREQYF,TGTGCCACCAGTGATCCGGGACAGGACGGGCGCGAGCAGTACTTC
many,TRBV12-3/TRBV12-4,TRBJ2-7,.,CASSAETGFVEQYF,TGTGCCAGCAGTGCGGAGACCGGTTTCGTCGAGCAGTACTTC
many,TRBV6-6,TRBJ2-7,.,CASSYSRFSASSYEQYF,TGTGCCAGCAGTTACTCGAGGTTTTCGGCCAGCTCCTACGAGCAGTACTTC
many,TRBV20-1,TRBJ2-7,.,CSAGGPPMAEQYF,TGCAGTGCTGGAGGACCCCCGATGGCCGAGCAGTACTTC
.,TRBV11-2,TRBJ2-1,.,CASSLGGERVPNEQFF,TGTGCCAGCAGCTTAGGGGGGGAGCGGGTCCCCAATGAGCAGTTCTTC
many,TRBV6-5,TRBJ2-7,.,CASSPSRLYEQYF,TGTGCCAGCAGTCCCTCCCGACTCTACGAGCAGTACTTC
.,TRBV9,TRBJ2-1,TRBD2,CASSQASGRGWGGYNEQFF,TGTGCCAGCAGCCAAGCTAGCGGGAGGGGTTGGGGCGGTTACAATGAGCAGTTCTTC
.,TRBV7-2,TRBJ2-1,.,CASRGGRIYNEQFF,TGTGCCAGCAGGGGGGGCAGGATCTACAATGAGCAGTTCTTC
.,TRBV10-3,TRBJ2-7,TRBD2,CAISESGLRSSYEQYF,TGTGCCATCAGTGAGTCGGGACTAAGGAGCTCCTACGAGCAGTACTTC
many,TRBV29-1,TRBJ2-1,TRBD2,CSVGGSGRAWNEQFF,TGCAGCGTTGGCGGTAGCGGGAGGGCCTGGAATGAGCAGTTCTTC
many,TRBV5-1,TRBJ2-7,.,CASSFISGSYEQYF,TGCGCCAGCAGCTTTATTAGCGGCTCCTACGAGCAGTACTTC
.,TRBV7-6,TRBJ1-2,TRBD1,CASSLMGTEYGYTF,TGTGCCAGCAGCCTAATGGGGACAGAGTATGGCTACACCTTC
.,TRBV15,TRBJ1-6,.,CASSGSAGNSPLHF,TGTGCCAGCTCGGGGTCGGCAGGGAATTCACCCCTCCACTTT
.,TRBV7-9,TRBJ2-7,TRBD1,CASSSNRGPYEQYF,TGTGCCAGCAGCTCGAACAGGGGTCCCTACGAGCAGTACTTC